These T cell receptor beta chains were read from a single sample in a study of blood T cell repertoires in COVID-19. TCRdb's copy holds only in-frame clones and misses some; the assay was immunoSEQ multiplex PCR. The sample contains roughly 150,000 clones, 80% of which appear only once. The sample comprised PBMCs or T cells enriched from blood (not recorded which). These receptors were collected from a man aged 35-49 years who had recovered from COVID-19. The CDR3 runs from the conserved cysteine through the conserved F or W. The order of the fields is clone size, D gene, CDR3 length, J gene, V gene, CDR3 protein, CDR3 DNA. A D gene is named only where the DNA matches it firmly. Size tells how often a clone was seen (once, few, many) or the class of an expanded clone, and some rows leave it out.

>.|TRBD1|15|TRBJ2-1|TRBV6-5
CASSSAGTGSNEQFF
TGTGCCAGCAGTTCCGCCGGGACAGGGTCGAATGAGCAGTTCTTC
>.|TRBD1|16|TRBJ1-6|TRBV7-8
CASSASGTGRDSPLHF
TGTGCCAGCAGCGCCTCCGGGACAGGTCGCGATTCACCCCTCCACTTT
>.|TRBD2|14|TRBJ2-1|TRBV5-1
CASSFGGGPDEQFF
TGCGCCAGCAGCTTCGGCGGGGGGCCCGATGAGCAGTTCTTC
>.|.|16|TRBJ2-3|TRBV19
CASSPLGGLITDTQYF
TGTGCCAGTAGTCCCCTGGGAGGTCTAATCACAGATACGCAGTATTTT
>.|TRBD2|16|TRBJ2-2|TRBV3-1/TRBV3-2
CASRGSGDKNTGELFF
TGTGCCAGCAGGGGTAGCGGGGATAAGAACACCGGGGAGCTGTTTTTT
>.|.|13|TRBJ1-5|TRBV5-1
CASSLSVNQPQHF
TGCGCCAGCAGCTTGTCGGTAAATCAGCCCCAGCATTTT
>.|TRBD1|14|TRBJ1-1|TRBV29-1
CSGDRLISSTEAFF
TGCAGCGGGGACAGACTTATCAGCAGCACTGAAGCTTTCTTT
>.|.|14|TRBJ2-1|TRBV7-8
CASSFDGQYNEQFF
TGTGCCAGCAGCTTCGACGGACAGTACAATGAGCAGTTCTTC
>few|.|16|TRBJ1-6|TRBV4-1
CASSQTWRQDNSPLHF
TGCGCCAGCAGCCAAACCTGGCGCCAGGATAATTCACCCCTCCACTTT
>.|TRBD1|14|TRBJ2-7|TRBV11-1
CASSPTGQGSEQYF
TGTGCCAGCAGCCCCACAGGACAGGGGTCCGAGCAGTACTTC
>.|TRBD1|16|TRBJ1-1|TRBV18
CASSPVVGQGFTEAFF
TGTGCCAGCTCACCAGTCGTCGGACAGGGATTCACTGAAGCTTTCTTT
>.|.|18|TRBJ1-4|TRBV7-8
CASSPRDSLVATNEKLFF
TGTGCCAGCAGCCCCAGAGACTCCCTCGTAGCAACTAATGAAAAACTGTTTTTT
>many|.|16|TRBJ2-7|TRBV4-1
CASSQPAAKTLYEQYF
TGCGCCAGCAGCCAGCCAGCAGCTAAGACACTCTACGAGCAGTACTTC
>.|TRBD1|13|TRBJ2-7|TRBV3-1/TRBV3-2
CASSPGTVIEQYF
TGTGCCAGCAGCCCCGGGACAGTGATCGAGCAGTACTTC
>few|TRBD2|16|TRBJ2-5|TRBV6-5
CASSLGLRDRQETQYF
TGTGCCAGCAGTTTGGGACTACGCGACCGACAAGAGACCCAGTACTTC
>few|.|15|TRBJ1-3|TRBV5-1
CASSVNRDNGNTIYF
TGCGCCAGCAGTGTCAACCGGGACAACGGAAACACCATATATTTT
>.|TRBD2|15|TRBJ2-7|TRBV7-8
CASSLGAGSSYEQYF
TGTGCCAGCAGCTTAGGAGCGGGAAGCTCCTACGAGCAGTACTTC
>few|.|14|TRBJ2-7|TRBV2
CASSPRGLWDEQYF
TGTGCCAGCAGTCCGCGGGGTCTGTGGGACGAGCAGTACTTC
>.|TRBD2|15|TRBJ2-3|TRBV20-1
CSASYAGGLTDTQYF
TGCAGTGCTAGTTACGCGGGGGGCCTCACAGATACGCAGTATTTT
>.|TRBD1|13|TRBJ1-1|TRBV7-9
CASSDRVNTEAFF
TGTGCCAGCAGTGACAGGGTGAACACTGAAGCTTTCTTT
>.|TRBD1|15|TRBJ2-7|TRBV6-2/TRBV6-3
CASSSRQGWQYEQYF
TGTGCCAGCAGTTCCAGACAGGGTTGGCAGTACGAGCAGTACTTC
>.|TRBD1|16|TRBJ1-2|TRBV6-5
CASSYSTTGINYGYTF
TGTGCCAGCAGTTACTCGACGACAGGGATTAACTATGGCTACACCTTC
>once|TRBD1|16|TRBJ2-5|TRBV5-1
CASRIERLGQGETQYF
TGCGCCAGCAGAATAGAGAGATTGGGACAGGGAGAGACCCAGTACTTC
>.|.|16|TRBJ2-5|TRBV12-5
CASGSYLQGWEETQYF
TGTGCTAGTGGTTCCTACCTACAGGGTTGGGAAGAGACCCAGTACTTC
>.|.|14|TRBJ1-5|TRBV6-2/TRBV6-3
CASSSEYSNQPQHF
TGTGCCAGCAGTTCGGAGTATAGCAATCAGCCCCAGCATTTT
>.|.|14|TRBJ1-1|TRBV9
CASSVRPGSTEAFF
TGTGCCAGCAGCGTACGGCCGGGGTCAACTGAAGCTTTCTTT
>once|.|13|TRBJ2-5|TRBV5-1
CASSLVSQETQYF
TGCGCCAGCAGCTTGGTGTCACAAGAGACCCAGTACTTC
>.|.|20|TRBJ2-1|TRBV21-1
CASSKDLRREPGGDYNEQFF
TGTGCCAGCAGCAAAGATCTTCGACGCGAGCCCGGGGGTGACTACAATGAGCAGTTCTTC
>.|TRBD1|15|TRBJ1-1|TRBV27
CASSLGDRGPTEAFF
TGTGCCAGCAGTTTAGGCGACAGGGGGCCCACTGAAGCTTTCTTT
>.|.|14|TRBJ1-2|TRBV27
CASSLKPSGYGYTF
TGTGCCAGCAGTTTAAAACCCTCGGGCTATGGCTACACCTTC
>.|.|15|TRBJ2-2|TRBV19
CAISQGARNTGELFF
TGTGCCATCTCCCAAGGGGCTAGGAACACCGGGGAGCTGTTTTTT
>.|.|14|TRBJ2-1|TRBV10-2
CATSTPPAGDEQFF
TGCGCCACCTCAACACCCCCTGCCGGGGATGAGCAGTTCTTC
>.|.|13|TRBJ1-5|TRBV24-1
CATSERSNQPQHF
TGTGCCACCAGTGAGCGAAGCAATCAGCCCCAGCATTTT
>.|.|14|TRBJ1-2|TRBV3-1/TRBV3-2
CASSQYQANYGYTF
TGTGCCAGCAGCCAATACCAGGCTAACTATGGCTACACCTTC
>.|.|15|TRBJ1-3|TRBV13
CASSLDSSSGNTIYF
TGTGCCAGCAGCTTGGACAGTTCCTCTGGAAACACCATATATTTT
>.|.|14|TRBJ1-6|TRBV6-5
CASSYRGAGSPLHF
TGTGCCAGCAGTTACCGGGGGGCTGGGTCACCCCTCCACTTT
>few|TRBD1|16|TRBJ1-3|TRBV7-3
CASSSDRGPSGNTIYF
TGTGCCAGCAGCTCGGACAGGGGGCCTTCTGGAAACACCATATATTTT
>once|.|14|TRBJ1-6|TRBV9
CASSVVAGNSPLHF
TGTGCCAGCAGCGTAGTGGCGGGTAATTCACCCCTCCACTTT
>.|.|15|TRBJ1-2|TRBV9
CASSGELTGGFGYTF
TGTGCCAGCAGCGGTGAGCTGACGGGGGGGTTCGGCTACACCTTC
>.|TRBD1|15|TRBJ1-2|TRBV27
CASSPTGSLNYGYTF
TGTGCCAGCAGCCCGACAGGGAGTCTGAACTATGGCTACACCTTC
>.|.|11|TRBJ1-5|TRBV7-8
CASTSTNIQHF
TGTGCCAGCACCTCAACAAACATCCAGCATTTT